What follows are 18 T cell receptor beta chains derived from one specimen sequenced in a study of T-cell memory formation after mild COVID-19. TCRdb processed the 5' RACE reads anew with MiXCR; each CDR3 protein has one entry. The sample lists around 300,000 distinct CDR3 sequences, around 13% seen once, with 20% to 25% in the top ten. Material for sequencing was PBMCs or a T cell subset sorted from them (not recorded which). These receptors were collected from a man between 18 and 29 years old who had mild COVID-19 (a few samples of this study predate the infection). Cell type and time point are not known.

J is TRBJ2-1 and V is TRBV6-5, with D perhaps matching TRBD1 (7 bases). Germline V gene data show CDR1 as MNHEY and CDR2 as SVGAGI. The CDR3 length is 16 residues. V was trimmed by 0 bases and J by 1 base, leaving 10 bases between them. CDR3 region: CASSYSAGGSYNEQFF. In nucleotides, the CDR3 is TGTGCCAGCAGTTACTCCGCAGGGGGGTCCTACAATGAGCAGTTCTTC.

The table lists this clonotype with a few counts. V and J are TRBV7-2 and TRBJ2-5; the D is unclear. CDR3 length equals 16 residues. CDR1 is SGHTA, CDR2 FQGNSA, per germline. V was pared by 1 base and J by 0 bases, with 12 bases between. The CDR3 DNA reads as TGTGCCAGCAGCTTAGGGTCTGGCCCGTACCAAGAGACCCAGTACTTC. It translates to CASSLGSGPYQETQYF. Full variable domain (remainder filled in from reference TRBV7-2 and TRBJ2-5): GAGVSQSPSNKVTEKGKDVELRCDPISGHTALYWYRQSLGQGLEFLIYFQGNSAPDKSGLPSDRFSAERTGGSVSTLTIQRTQQEDSAVYLCASSLGSGPYQETQYFGPGTRLLVL.

Only a few counts were recorded for this clonotype. This could be a read error, since a much larger clone is one nucleotide away. Written as DNA, the CDR3 is TGTGCCAGCAGCACAGGGGGCTACACTGAAGCTTTCTTT. Encoded protein: CASSTGGYTEAFF. The chain recombines TRBV6-5 with TRBJ1-1, with 9 positions matching TRBD1. The V and J ends lost 6 bases and 3 bases, in that order; junction bases with no gene match: 2. Germline CDR1 is MNHEY and CDR2 is SVGAGI. The CDR3 is 13 amino acids.

Only a few counts were recorded for this clonotype. The chain combines TRBV7-9 with TRBJ2-7; D uncertain. Looked up from germline, CDR1 is SEHNR and CDR2 is FQNEAQ (reference sequence). This CDR3 comprises 13 residues. Trimming removed 3 bases from V and 3 bases from J, with 9 bases in between. CDR3 nucleotides: TGTGCCAGCAGCTTTGGCGGCGACTACGAGCAGTACGTC. The encoded protein is CASSFGGDYEQYV.

V is TRBV6-6 and J is TRBJ2-1, with 9 bases identical to TRBD2. CDR1 MNHNY and CDR2 SVGAGI come from the germline V gene (reference sequence). CDR3 size: 16 residues. J was trimmed by 7 bases and V by 4 bases; bases with no gene match: 11. CDR3 in amino acids: CASSWAMLAGRNEQFF. DNA of the CDR3: TGTGCCAGCAGTTGGGCGATGCTAGCGGGGCGAAATGAGCAGTTCTTC.

This clonotype has just a few counts. V and J are TRBV20-1 and TRBJ1-4, with 7 bases lining up with TRBD1. Trimming removed 7 bases from V and 6 bases from J; junction bases left unmatched: 8. This CDR3 has 13 residues. Germline values: CDR1 DFQATT, CDR2 SNEGSKA (reference sequence). The CDR3 DNA is TGCAGTGGAAAACAGGGGAAGGATGAAAAACTGTTTTTT. Its translation is CSGKQGKDEKLFF.

The rearrangement uses TRBV12-3 or TRBV12-4 and TRBJ1-5; the D is unclear. The germline V and J ends were trimmed by 1 base and 9 bases, with 7 bases remaining between them. This CDR3 is 12 amino acids long. The CDR3 DNA reads TGTGCCAGCAGTTTAGATTTTGGGCCCCAGCATTTT. Translating it yields CASSLDFGPQHF.

This clonotype was detected ten times or more. The J gene is TRBJ2-7, the V gene TRBV28; 12 bases line up with TRBD1. The CDR3 is made up of 12 amino acids. After removal of 6 bases from V and 9 bases from J, the junction contained 3 bases not matched to a gene. Germline V gene lookup returns CDR1 MDHEN and CDR2 SYDVKM. DNA of the CDR3: TGTGCCAGCAGCCTGGGACAGGGGGCGCAGTACGTC. Protein sequence: CASSLGQGAQYV.

In its sample, this clonotype was seen many times. The chain has TRBV7-6 and TRBJ2-1; D remains ambiguous. Germline V lookup: CDR1 SGHVS, CDR2 FNYEAQ. CDR3 length: 15 residues. Deletions cut 0 bases from V and 6 bases from J, with 12 bases between. CDR3 nucleotides: TGTGCCAGCAGCTTAGCCCCTACCTCGGGCAATGAGCAGTTCTTC. This encodes CASSLAPTSGNEQFF.

This chain links TRBV7-2 with TRBJ1-2, with 12 bases fitting TRBD1. Unmatched junction bases numbered 13, after V lost 3 bases and J lost 8 bases. This CDR3 has 17 residues. CDR1 is SGHTA and CDR2 is FQGNSA in the germline V gene. CDR3 nucleotide sequence: TGTGCCAGCAGCTTTCCGGGACAGGGGGCGCGGTTGTGGGGCTACACCTTC. Its protein product is CASSFPGQGARLWGYTF.

This clonotype has just a few counts. V usage is TRBV5-1 and J usage is TRBJ1-4; 9 bases are shared with TRBD1. This CDR3 is 17 amino acids long. Germline V lookup: CDR1 SGHRS, CDR2 YFSETQ. V shed 1 base, J shed 0 bases, and the junction held 4 bases outside the gene matches. CDR3 nucleotides: TGCGCCAGCAGCTTGAAGGGACAGGGCGCAACTAATGAAAAACTGTTTTTT. As protein: CASSLKGQGATNEKLFF.

This clonotype was found many times. This chain uses TRBV5-1 with TRBJ1-4; D is possibly TRBD1 (6 bases). The CDR3 consists of 14 residues. The germline gives CDR1 SGHRS, CDR2 YFSETQ. Trimming took 1 base from V and 4 from J, leaving 8 bases between them. CDR3 in DNA: TGCGCCAGCAGCTTGAGGGACATTAATGAAAAACTGTTTTTT. This codes for CASSLRDINEKLFF.

This chain joins TRBV12-3 or TRBV12-4 and TRBJ2-2; D is perhaps TRBD1 (6 bases). Trimming shortened V by 3 bases and J by 6 bases, and 17 bases separated the two germline ends. The CDR3 consists of 16 residues. CDR3 DNA: TGTGCCAGCAGTTTGGGCCAGCCAGGGGTAGCCGGGGAGCTGTTTTTT. Its protein product is CASSLGQPGVAGELFF.

The chain carries TRBV11-2 and TRBJ2-3; 9 bases match TRBD2. Germline V gene data show CDR1 as SGHAT and CDR2 as FQNNGV. The V gene end was trimmed by 3 bases and the J gene end by 2 bases; junction bases not matched to a gene: 3. The CDR3 sequence is 15 residues long. CDR3 nucleotide sequence: TGTGCCAGCAGCTTCGCGGGGGGGTCCACAGATACGCAGTATTTT. Protein: CASSFAGGSTDTQYF.

J is TRBJ2-7 and V is TRBV25-1, with D possibly matching TRBD2 (5 bases). This CDR3 has 14 amino acids. Per the germline V gene, CDR1 is MGHDK and CDR2 is SYGVNS. V gave up 10 bases and J gave up 3 bases, with 19 bases separating them. CDR3 loop: CATPRRRPFYEQYV. CDR3 sequence (DNA): TGTGCCACCCCACGACGGAGGCCATTCTACGAGCAGTACGTC.

This clonotype was seen more than once but under ten times. This sequence joins TRBV2 and TRBJ2-2; TRBD2 matches 8 bases. The CDR3 loop spans 18 amino acids. V shed 6 bases and J 0 bases; nucleotides not matched to a gene: 12. CDR1 is SNHLY and CDR2 is FYNNEI in the germline V gene. DNA for the CDR3: TGTGCCAGCAGGATCACTTTCCCACTAGCGGCGAACACCGGGGAGCTGTTTTTT. It codes for CASRITFPLAANTGELFF.

In this sample, this clonotype turned up once. A single base separates this from a much larger clone, so it may be a read error. The gene calls are TRBV4-3 and TRBJ1-2; D call uncertain. Germline V CDR1 and CDR2: LGHNA, YSLEER. The V gene lost 5 bases and the J gene lost 7 bases, with 14 bases spanning the gap. The CDR3 contains 13 residues. CDR3 residues: CASSFGPGSGYTF. The CDR3 DNA is TGCGCCAGCAGCTTTGGACCGGGGAGTGGCTACACCTTC.

This clonotype was seen a handful of times. V usage is TRBV29-1 and J usage is TRBJ2-1; D might be TRBD1 (6 bases). V shed 2 bases and J shed 14 bases, with 16 bases lying between them. From germline, CDR1 is SQVTM and CDR2 ANQGSEA. The CDR3 runs 12 residues. In DNA, the CDR3 is TGCAGCGTTGAAACGTACGGACAGTTAAAGTTCTTC. Its protein product is CSVETYGQLKFF.